This entry lists 22 T cell receptor beta chains sequenced from one sample in a study of glioma-infiltrating T cells. Using RNA template, CDR3s of TCR alpha and beta were amplified with iRepertoire arm-PCR. Using its own MiXCR run on the multiplex PCR reads, TCRdb lists one record per CDR3 protein. In the table there are about 140,000 distinct CDR3 sequences, roughly two fifths of which are singletons. Input material: glioma tissue, nonneoplastic brain tissue, or PBMCs (not recorded which). Every receptor here comes from a human donor with low-grade glioma or glioblastoma, undergoing nonglioma brain surgery, or in good health (not recorded which).

Written as DNA, the CDR3 is TGCAGTGCTAGTCGCCAGGCGACAGATACGCAGTATTTT. The encoded protein is CSASRQATDTQYF. The chain uses TRBV20-1 and TRBJ2-3; D gene unclear. The CDR3 length is 13 residues. V was cut by 3 bases and J by 3 bases, with 10 bases left in between. In germline, CDR1 is DFQATT, CDR2 SNEGSKA (reference sequence).

This clonotype has a count of ten or more. V gene TRBV7-2 combines with J gene TRBJ2-5; D is possibly TRBD2 (6 bases). Per the germline V gene, CDR1 is SGHTA and CDR2 is FQGNSA. The CDR3 is 14 residues long. The V and J ends lost 5 bases and 2 bases respectively, with 12 bases between them. As DNA, the CDR3 is TGTGCCAGCAGCGCGAGACTAGTTCAAGAGACCCAGTACTTC. Residues: CASSARLVQETQYF.

This chain links TRBV20-1 with TRBJ1-5; D is undetermined. CDR3 size: 13 residues. Germline CDR1 and CDR2: DFQATT and SNEGSKA (reference sequence). The germline V and J ends were trimmed by 1 base and 6 bases, with 10 bases remaining between them. Written as DNA, the CDR3 is TGCAGTGCTAGAGGGTGTTTCTTTCAGCCCCAGCATTTT. Translated: CSARGCFFQPQHF.

This clonotype was detected ten times or more. The rearrangement joins TRBV6-2 or TRBV6-3 to TRBJ1-1; D may be TRBD1 (5 bases). The CDR3 runs to 15 residues. Germline V gene data show CDR1 as MNHEY and CDR2 as SVGEGT. Deletions cut 0 bases from V and 4 bases from J, with 12 bases between. This chain's CDR3 is CASSYSGGFGTEAFF. CDR3 bases: TGTGCCAGCAGTTACTCTGGGGGATTTGGCACTGAAGCTTTCTTT.

The sample holds a few counts of this clonotype. The chain combines TRBV20-1 with TRBJ2-7, with 8 bases aligning to TRBD1. The CDR3 consists of 15 residues. Per germline, CDR1 DFQATT and CDR2 SNEGSKA (reference sequence). The trim removed 5 bases at V and 3 bases at J, leaving 12 bases unmatched. DNA for the CDR3: TGCAGTGCTCCCGCCCCCGGGACAGGACGCTACGAGCAGTACTTC. Translation: CSAPAPGTGRYEQYF.

This clonotype was recorded a few times. This chain joins TRBV2 and TRBJ2-5, with D unresolved. The CDR3 consists of 11 residues. CDR1 and CDR2 from the germline V gene are SNHLY and FYNNEI. V was trimmed by 9 bases and J by 2 bases, leaving 7 bases between them. CDR3: CASEFQETQYF. The CDR3, as DNA: TGTGCCAGTGAGTTTCAAGAGACCCAGTACTTC.

The genes are TRBV20-1 and TRBJ1-2; 7 bases align to TRBD1. Unmatched junction bases numbered 13, after V lost 0 bases and J lost 0 bases. The CDR3 is 18 amino acids. In germline, CDR1 is DFQATT, CDR2 SNEGSKA (reference sequence). This chain's CDR3 is CSARDGGISGGANYGYTF. The CDR3 coding sequence is TGCAGTGCTAGAGATGGAGGAATCTCAGGGGGAGCTAACTATGGCTACACCTTC.

The chain combines TRBV20-1 with TRBJ2-1; perhaps D is TRBD1 or TRBD2 (7 bases each). Trimming pared 3 bases from V and 8 bases from J, leaving 20 bases between. CDR1 is DFQATT and CDR2 is SNEGSKA in the germline V gene (reference sequence). The CDR3 has 15 amino acids. The CDR3 nucleotides read TGCAGTGCTAGCTCGGCAGGGGGTCGGGGGGATGAGCAGTTCTTC. It is translated as CSASSAGGRGDEQFF.

By its share, this clonotype is medium-sized. The chain recombines TRBV6-2 or TRBV6-3 with TRBJ2-5; D ambiguous. This CDR3 has 15 amino acids. The germline CDR1 and CDR2 sequences are MNHEY and SVGEGT. Trimming removed 2 bases at V and 2 bases at J, with 12 bases between. The CDR3 nucleotides read TGTGCCAGCAGTTACGGGCAGCGATTACAAGAGACCCAGTACTTC. This codes for CASSYGQRLQETQYF.

The V and J genes are TRBV2 and TRBJ2-7, with D perhaps matching TRBD2 (7 bases). Germline V gene sequence: CDR1 SNHLY, CDR2 FYNNEI. V was clipped by 5 bases and J by 9 bases, with 17 bases between them. The CDR3 sequence is 13 residues long. CDR3 nucleotide sequence: TGTGCCAGCAGTCGGGGGGCGAATACACCGCAGTACTTC. It codes for CASSRGANTPQYF.

The chain carries TRBV4-1 and TRBJ2-7; TRBD2 aligns across 8 bases. V was pared by 0 bases and J by 5 bases, with 6 bases of the junction left unmatched. Germline assignment: CDR1 MGHRA and CDR2 YSYEKL. The CDR3 contains 15 residues. The CDR3 DNA sequence: TGCGCCAGCAGCCAAGATGATGACGGGGGGGACGAGCAGTACTTC. This translates into CASSQDDDGGDEQYF.

With regard to this clonotype: A much larger clone differs by one base, so this may be a read error. The chain employs TRBV6-6 and TRBJ1-1; D uncertain. Trimming shortened V by 1 base and J by 3 bases, and 0 bases separated the two germline ends. There are 11 residues in the CDR3. Germline V gene lookup returns CDR1 MNHNY and CDR2 SVGAGI (reference sequence). The CDR3 protein is CASSYYTEAFF. The CDR3 DNA reads as TGTGCCAGCAGTTACTACACTGAAGCTTTCTTT.

This clonotype was recorded many times. The chain carries TRBV6-2 or TRBV6-3 and TRBJ2-1; D not certain. This CDR3 is built from 14 residues. Germline loops: CDR1 MNHEY, CDR2 SVGEGT. Trimming left V 0 bases short and J 4 bases short, with 7 bases between. The CDR3, as DNA: TGTGCCAGCAGTTACTCCCGGGTATACAATGAGCAGTTCTTC. Its translation: CASSYSRVYNEQFF.

This clonotype was observed many times. This chain connects TRBV6-2 or TRBV6-3 to TRBJ2-3; D is uncertain. V dropped 2 bases and J dropped 4 bases, with 10 bases sitting between them. Germline-derived CDR1 and CDR2 are MNHEY and SVGEGT. The CDR3 sequence is 14 residues long. Written as DNA, the CDR3 is TGTGCCAGCAGTTACCGTAGAGACCCAGATACGCAGTATTTT. The encoded protein is CASSYRRDPDTQYF.

J is TRBJ1-2 and V is TRBV25-1, with D possibly being TRBD1 (5 bases). CDR3 length equals 13 residues. The V and J ends lost 3 bases and 5 bases respectively, with 10 bases between them. Looked up from germline, CDR1 is MGHDK and CDR2 is SYGVNS. Written as DNA, the CDR3 is TGTGCCAGCAGTGATGAGGCAGGGTATGGCTACACCTTC. It yields the protein CASSDEAGYGYTF.

This clonotype was seen only a few times. The V and J genes are TRBV6-1 and TRBJ2-7; 12 positions agree with TRBD2. The CDR3 runs to 15 residues. CDR1 is MNHNS and CDR2 is SASEGT in the germline V gene. J gave up 3 bases and V 5 bases, and 5 bases lay outside the gene matches. The CDR3 sequence is CASSRRTSGNYEQYF. DNA for the CDR3: TGTGCCAGCAGTAGGCGGACTAGCGGGAACTACGAGCAGTACTTC.

Concerning this clonotype: The conserved closing phenylalanine or tryptophan is absent in this CDR3, likely reflecting a read error. The chain carries TRBV15 and TRBJ1-5; possibly TRBD1 for D (5 bases). The CDR3 runs 15 residues. Deletions cut 0 bases from V and 10 bases from J, with 16 bases between. Per the germline V gene, CDR1 is LNHNV and CDR2 is YYDKDF (reference sequence). The CDR3 loop is CATSRDGGGDVPQHL. CDR3 in DNA: TGTGCCACCAGCAGAGATGGTGGAGGGGACGTTCCCCAGCATCTT.

V gene TRBV4-3 combines with J gene TRBJ2-1; 10 nucleotides agree with TRBD2. CDR1 and CDR2 from the germline V gene are LGHNA and YSLEER. The CDR3 runs 17 residues. Unmatched junction bases numbered 4, after V lost 2 bases and J lost 0 bases. The CDR3 sequence is CASSQRLAGSSYNEQFF. The CDR3 DNA sequence: TGCGCCAGCAGCCAAAGACTAGCGGGTAGCTCCTACAATGAGCAGTTCTTC.

This clonotype came up many times. The chain has TRBV20-1 and TRBJ2-7; the D gene is possibly TRBD1 (6 bases). Germline values: CDR1 DFQATT, CDR2 SNEGSKA (reference sequence). The CDR3 length is 14 residues. Trimming shortened V by 6 bases and J by 1 base, and 16 bases separated the two germline ends. This CDR3 reads CSAHLQGSSYEQYF. In DNA, the CDR3 is TGCAGTGCCCACCTGCAGGGGAGTTCCTACGAGCAGTACTTC.

This clonotype is a singleton in its sample. A read error may explain this, as a much larger clone is one base away. This chain links TRBV10-3 with TRBJ1-2, with D possibly TRBD1 on 5 matching bases. The CDR3 consists of 12 residues. Germline loops: CDR1 ENHRY, CDR2 SYGVKD. Here the CDR3 reads CAISAGLYGYNF. CDR3 in DNA: TGTGCCATCAGTGCGGGACTTTATGGCTACAACTTC.

This chain joins TRBV28 and TRBJ2-5; D assignment may be TRBD1 or TRBD2 (5 bases each). The CDR3 length is 16 residues. Germline assignment: CDR1 MDHEN and CDR2 SYDVKM. V was trimmed by 3 bases and J by 1 base, leaving 15 bases between them. The CDR3 reads CASSFPGRSFQETQYF. CDR3 coding DNA: TGTGCCAGCAGTTTCCCGGGACGGAGCTTCCAAGAGACCCAGTACTTC.

The genes are TRBV12-3 or TRBV12-4 and TRBJ2-4; the D gene is possibly TRBD1 (5 bases). Trimming shortened V by 5 bases and J by 2 bases, and 7 bases separated the two germline ends. The length of the CDR3 is 13 residues. The CDR3 sequence: CASSQGTKNIQYF. Written as DNA, the CDR3 is TGTGCCAGCAGTCAGGGAACCAAAAACATTCAGTACTTC.